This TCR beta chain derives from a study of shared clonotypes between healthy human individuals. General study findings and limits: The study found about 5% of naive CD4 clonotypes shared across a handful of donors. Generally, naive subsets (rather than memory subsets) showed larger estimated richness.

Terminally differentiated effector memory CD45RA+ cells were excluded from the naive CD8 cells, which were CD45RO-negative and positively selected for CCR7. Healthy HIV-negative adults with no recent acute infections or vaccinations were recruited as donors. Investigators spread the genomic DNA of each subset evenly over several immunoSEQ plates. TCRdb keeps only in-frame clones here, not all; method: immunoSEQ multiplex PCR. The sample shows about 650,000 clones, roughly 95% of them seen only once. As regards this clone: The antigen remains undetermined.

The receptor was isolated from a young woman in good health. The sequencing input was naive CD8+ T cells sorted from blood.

CDR3 in DNA: TGTGCCACCAGCAGAGATTCCAAAACGGGGCTAGCTCCCGGCGCAGATACGCAGTATTTT. As protein: CATSRDSKTGLAPGADTQYF. V is TRBV15 and J is TRBJ2-3; either TRBD1 or TRBD2 may supply D (5 bases each). Trimming took 0 bases from V and 4 from J, leaving 26 bases between them. Germline CDR1 LNHNV, CDR2 YYDKDF (reference sequence). The CDR3 is 20 amino acids. Combining the CDR3 with reference TRBV15 and TRBJ2-3 gives the whole variable domain DAMVIQNPRYQVTQFGKPVTLSCSQTLNHNVMYWYQQKSSQAPKLLFHYYDKDFNNEADTPDNFQSRRPNTSFCFLDIRSPGLGDTAMYLCATSRDSKTGLAPGADTQYFGPGTRLTVL.